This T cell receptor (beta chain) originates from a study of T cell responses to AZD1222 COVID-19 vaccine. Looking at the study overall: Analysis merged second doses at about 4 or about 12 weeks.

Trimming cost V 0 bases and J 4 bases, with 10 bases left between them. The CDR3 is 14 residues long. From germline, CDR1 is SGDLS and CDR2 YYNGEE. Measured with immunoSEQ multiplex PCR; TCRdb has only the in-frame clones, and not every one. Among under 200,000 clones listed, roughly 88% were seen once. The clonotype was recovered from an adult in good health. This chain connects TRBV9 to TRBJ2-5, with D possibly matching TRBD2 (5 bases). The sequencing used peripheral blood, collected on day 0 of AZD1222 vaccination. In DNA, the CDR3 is TGTGCCAGCAGCGTAGTAGGGCTAGCAGAGACCCAGTACTTC. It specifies CASSVVGLAETQYF. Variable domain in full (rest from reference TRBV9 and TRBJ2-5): DSGVTQTPKHLITATGQRVTLRCSPRSGDLSVYWYQQSLDQGLQFLIQYYNGEERAKGNILERFSAQQFPDLHSELNLSSLELGDSALYFCASSVVGLAETQYFGPGTRLLVL.